A selection of T cell receptor beta chains follows, all from one sample in a study of cytomegalovirus exposure and HLA in healthy donors. Generated by immunoSEQ multiplex PCR, the TCRdb table keeps only in-frame clones and is missing some. The sample records about 140,000 clones, roughly four fifths being singletons. Specimen: PBMCs. These receptor sequences come from a man aged 25-45 years in good health and CMV-seronegative. The CDR3 runs from the conserved cysteine through the conserved F or W. The D gene is left open where the match is weak. Only some rows state a clone size, as once, few, many or a class for expanded clones.

abundance	j_gene	d_gene	v_gene	CDR3aa	CDR3nt
few	TRBJ2-5	.	TRBV4-1	CASRTDSQETQYF	TGCGCCAGCAGAACAGACAGCCAAGAGACCCAGTACTTC
.	TRBJ2-1	TRBD2	TRBV28	CASSRTSGGVNEQFF	TGTGCCAGCAGTCGGACTAGCGGGGGGGTCAATGAGCAGTTCTTC
.	TRBJ1-1	.	TRBV13	CASSLPGHQGEAFF	TGTGCCAGCAGCCTGCCGGGACACCAAGGGGAAGCTTTCTTT
.	TRBJ2-7	.	TRBV21-1	CASSTTGVKTYEQYF	TGTGCCAGCAGCACGACAGGGGTCAAAACCTACGAGCAGTACTTC
.	TRBJ1-2	.	TRBV5-6	CASSLEHYGYTF	TGTGCCAGCAGCTTGGAGCACTATGGCTACACCTTC
once	TRBJ2-1	TRBD2	TRBV5-4	CASSLAPLAGGNEQFF	TGTGCCAGCAGCTTGGCCCCCCTAGCGGGGGGGAATGAGCAGTTCTTC
.	TRBJ1-1	.	TRBV14	CASSQVGYTEAFF	TGTGCCAGCAGCCAAGTGGGCTACACTGAAGCTTTCTTT
.	TRBJ1-2	.	TRBV7-9	CASSLTGTGYTF	TGTGCCAGCAGCTTAACAGGGACTGGCTACACCTTC
.	TRBJ2-7	TRBD1	TRBV13	CASSPNRGEQYF	TGTGCCAGCAGCCCCAACAGGGGCGAGCAGTACTTC
.	TRBJ2-6	.	TRBV30	CAFSRGVYRAASGANVLTF	TGTGCCTTTTCCAGGGGGGTCTATCGAGCGGCATCTGGGGCCAACGTCCTGACTTTC
.	TRBJ2-5	TRBD2	TRBV9	CASSVSSGRRQETQYF	TGTGCCAGCAGCGTATCTAGCGGGAGGCGCCAAGAGACCCAGTACTTC
.	TRBJ2-7	.	TRBV14	CASSHHLRDEQYF	TGTGCCAGCAGCCATCACCTCAGGGACGAGCAGTACTTC
.	TRBJ2-1	.	TRBV29-1	CSVLDNEQFF	TGCAGCGTTCTAGATAATGAGCAGTTCTTC
.	TRBJ2-1	TRBD2	TRBV6-6	CASSYTAGVLNEQFF	TGTGCCAGCAGTTACACCGCGGGAGTTCTCAATGAGCAGTTCTTC
.	TRBJ1-5	.	TRBV2	CASAGWGDQPQHF	TGTGCCAGCGCGGGGTGGGGGGATCAGCCCCAGCATTTT
.	TRBJ1-1	.	TRBV5-4	CASSFGRGSGTEAFF	TGTGCCAGCAGCTTTGGGAGGGGGTCTGGGACTGAAGCTTTCTTT
.	TRBJ2-5	.	TRBV4-1	CASSQDSTLQGIQETQYF	TGCGCCAGCAGCCAAGATTCGACCTTACAGGGAATCCAAGAGACCCAGTACTTC
once	TRBJ1-2	TRBD1	TRBV9	CASNRGQGANYGYTF	TGTGCCAGCAACCGAGGACAGGGAGCTAACTATGGCTACACCTTC
.	TRBJ1-6	.	TRBV12-2	CASRFPGGPSSYNSPLHF	TGTGCAAGTCGCTTCCCAGGGGGTCCGAGCTCCTATAATTCACCCCTCCACTTT
.	TRBJ2-5	.	TRBV11-2	CASSLIARETQYF	TGTGCCAGCAGCTTAATAGCACGAGAGACCCAGTACTTC
.	TRBJ1-1	.	TRBV2	CASSEYGGRLNTEAFF	TGTGCCAGCAGCGAATATGGCGGTAGGTTGAACACTGAAGCTTTCTTT
.	TRBJ2-7	TRBD2	TRBV7-9	CASSPGLAGAYEQYF	TGTGCCAGCAGCCCCGGACTAGCGGGGGCCTACGAGCAGTACTTC
.	TRBJ1-1	.	TRBV30	CAWSEAGWANTEAFF	TGTGCCTGGAGTGAGGCGGGGTGGGCGAACACTGAAGCTTTCTTT
.	TRBJ2-2	TRBD2	TRBV27	CASSLSGLAGTGELFF	TGTGCCAGCAGTTTATCGGGACTAGCGGGCACCGGGGAGCTGTTTTTT
few	TRBJ2-3	.	TRBV4-2	CASSQDASAASTDTQYF	TGTGCCAGCAGCCAAGATGCTAGCGCGGCTAGCACAGATACGCAGTATTTT
.	TRBJ1-5	TRBD1	TRBV7-9	CASSLGGTDLLQHF	TGTGCCAGCAGCTTAGGTGGGACAGACTTGCTCCAGCATTTT
.	TRBJ1-1	.	TRBV6-1	CASSQGTEAFF	TGTGCCAGCAGTCAGGGGACTGAAGCTTTCTTT
few	TRBJ2-3	TRBD2	TRBV5-4	CASSSPREGDTQYF	TGTGCCAGCAGCTCGCCCCGGGAGGGCGATACGCAGTATTTT
.	TRBJ1-2	TRBD1	TRBV25-1	CASGRGTGEVGYTF	TGTGCCAGCGGTAGGGGGACAGGGGAGGTTGGCTACACCTTC
.	TRBJ1-2	TRBD1	TRBV2	CASSSDRGEGYTF	TGTGCCAGCAGCTCCGACAGGGGAGAAGGCTACACCTTC
.	TRBJ2-1	.	TRBV7-9	CASSGTSYNEQFF	TGTGCCAGCAGCGGGACTTCCTACAATGAGCAGTTCTTC
.	TRBJ1-1	.	TRBV7-2	CASSLNSGTEAFF	TGTGCCAGCAGCTTAAACTCGGGGACTGAAGCTTTCTTT
once	TRBJ1-1	TRBD1	TRBV7-9	CASSLVQGAGAFF	TGTGCCAGCAGCTTAGTTCAGGGGGCGGGAGCTTTCTTT
.	TRBJ1-2	.	TRBV19	CASSITGPGHGYTF	TGTGCCAGTAGTATAACAGGCCCCGGTCATGGCTACACCTTC
.	TRBJ2-1	.	TRBV5-1	CASSSGFSYNEQFF	TGCGCCAGCAGCTCCGGGTTCTCCTACAATGAGCAGTTCTTC
.	TRBJ2-6	TRBD1	TRBV15	CATSPSQGAGANVLTF	TGTGCCACCAGCCCTTCACAGGGGGCTGGGGCCAACGTCCTGACTTTC
.	TRBJ2-1	TRBD2	TRBV27	CASSLAWGGGRNEQFF	TGTGCCAGCAGTCTCGCCTGGGGCGGGGGACGAAATGAGCAGTTCTTC
few	TRBJ2-1	TRBD2	TRBV7-9	CASSTRTSSNEQFF	TGTGCCAGCAGCACGCGGACTAGTAGCAATGAGCAGTTCTTC
.	TRBJ1-5	.	TRBV7-2	CASSLSPRWNQPQHF	TGTGCCAGCAGCTTAAGCCCTCGATGGAATCAGCCCCAGCATTTT
.	TRBJ2-7	TRBD2	TRBV10-2	CASSEKRLAGVSDEQYF	TGCGCCAGCAGTGAGAAGAGACTAGCGGGAGTAAGCGACGAGCAGTACTTC
.	TRBJ2-5	.	TRBV5-4	CASSSWVEVQETQYF	TGTGCCAGCAGCTCCTGGGTGGAGGTCCAAGAGACCCAGTACTTC
once	TRBJ1-5	TRBD1	TRBV16	CASSGQGNQPQHF	TGTGCCAGCAGCGGACAGGGGAATCAGCCCCAGCATTTT
few	TRBJ2-1	TRBD2	TRBV5-1	CASSSTTSGNEQFF	TGCGCCAGCAGCTCGACGACTAGCGGCAATGAGCAGTTCTTC
once	TRBJ2-3	TRBD1	TRBV28	CASSQPRTGPYTQYF	TGTGCCAGCAGTCAGCCCCGGACAGGCCCATATACGCAGTATTTT
.	TRBJ1-4	TRBD1	TRBV6-5	CASSPRRGRYEKLFF	TGTGCCAGCAGTCCCCGCAGGGGGCGGTATGAAAAACTGTTTTTT
.	TRBJ1-2	.	TRBV5-4	CASSWNTGGYGYTF	TGTGCCAGCAGCTGGAACACCGGAGGCTATGGCTACACCTTC
.	TRBJ1-1	TRBD1	TRBV5-1	CASSPSRGVGNTEAFF	TGCGCCAGCAGCCCCTCCAGGGGGGTAGGAAACACTGAAGCTTTCTTT
.	TRBJ1-6	.	TRBV6-1	CASSEKRDGVGSPLHF	TGTGCCAGCAGTGAAAAGCGGGATGGGGTAGGTTCACCCCTCCACTTT
once	TRBJ1-5	.	TRBV27	CASSSAGVNQPQHF	TGTGCCAGCAGTTCGGCGGGGGTTAATCAGCCCCAGCATTTT
.	TRBJ2-3	TRBD1	TRBV6-1	CASSPRTGDSYTQYF	TGTGCCAGCAGTCCACGGACAGGGGATTCATATACGCAGTATTTT
.	TRBJ2-2	TRBD2	TRBV7-8	CASSLKAGRGGELFF	TGTGCCAGCAGCCTTAAAGCCGGGAGGGGCGGGGAGCTGTTTTTT
many	TRBJ2-2	TRBD2	TRBV6-6	CASSSKRGNTGELFF	TGTGCCAGCAGTTCCAAGCGGGGGAACACCGGGGAGCTGTTTTTT